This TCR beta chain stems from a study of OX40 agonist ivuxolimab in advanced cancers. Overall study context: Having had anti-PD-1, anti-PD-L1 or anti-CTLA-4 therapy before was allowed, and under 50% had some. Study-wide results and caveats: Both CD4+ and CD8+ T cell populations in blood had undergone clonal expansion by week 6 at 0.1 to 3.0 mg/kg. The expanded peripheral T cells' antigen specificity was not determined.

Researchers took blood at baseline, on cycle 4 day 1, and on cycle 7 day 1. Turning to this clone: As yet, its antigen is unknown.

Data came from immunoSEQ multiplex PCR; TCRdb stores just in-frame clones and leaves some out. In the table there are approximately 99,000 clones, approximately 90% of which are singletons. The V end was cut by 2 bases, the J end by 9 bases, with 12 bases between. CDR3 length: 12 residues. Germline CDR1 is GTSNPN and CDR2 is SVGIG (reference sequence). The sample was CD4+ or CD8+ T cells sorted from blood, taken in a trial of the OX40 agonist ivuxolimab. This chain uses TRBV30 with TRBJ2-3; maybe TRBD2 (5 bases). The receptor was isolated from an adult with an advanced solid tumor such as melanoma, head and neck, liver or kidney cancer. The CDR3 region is CAWSFGRETQYF. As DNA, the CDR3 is TGTGCCTGGAGTTTTGGGAGAGAGACGCAGTATTTT. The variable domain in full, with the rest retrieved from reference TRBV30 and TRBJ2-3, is SQTIHQWPATLVQPVGSPLSLECTVEGTSNPNLYWYRQAAGRGLQLLFYSVGIGQISSEVPQNLSASRPQDRQFILSSKKLLLSDSGFYLCAWSFGRETQYFGPGTRLTVL.